Given below is one TCR beta chain in context. Only in-frame clones appear in the TCRdb table, and some are missing; sequencing was by immunoSEQ multiplex PCR. The data hold tens of thousands of clones, with around 80% observed a single time. The data originate from a study of blood T cell repertoires in COVID-19. The TCR comes from a man aged 55 to 70 with active or convalescent COVID-19. Sequenced: peripheral blood.

CDR3 bases: TGTGCCAGCAGCCGGGACAGGGAAATTTCACCCCTCCACTTT. It specifies CASSRDREISPLHF. The genes are TRBV9 and TRBJ1-6; 9 positions agree with TRBD1. Germline-derived CDR1 and CDR2 are SGDLS and YYNGEE. Trimming cost V 4 bases and J 9 bases; bases outside gene matches: 5. The CDR3 is 14 residues long. Supplemented by reference TRBV9 and TRBJ1-6, the full variable domain reads DSGVTQTPKHLITATGQRVTLRCSPRSGDLSVYWYQQSLDQGLQFLIQYYNGEERAKGNILERFSAQQFPDLHSELNLSSLELGDSALYFCASSRDREISPLHFGNGTRLTVT.